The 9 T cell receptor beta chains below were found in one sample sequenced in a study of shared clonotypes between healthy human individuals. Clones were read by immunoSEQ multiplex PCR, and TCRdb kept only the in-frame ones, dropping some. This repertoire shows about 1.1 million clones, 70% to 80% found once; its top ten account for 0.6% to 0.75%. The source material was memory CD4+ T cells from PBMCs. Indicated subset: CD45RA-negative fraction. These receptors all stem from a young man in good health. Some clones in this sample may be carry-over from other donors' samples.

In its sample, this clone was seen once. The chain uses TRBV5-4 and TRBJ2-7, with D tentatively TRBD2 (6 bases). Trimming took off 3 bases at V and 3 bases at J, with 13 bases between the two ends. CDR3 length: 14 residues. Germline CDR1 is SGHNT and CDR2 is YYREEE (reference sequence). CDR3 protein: CASSSPGSYYEQYF. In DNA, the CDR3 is TGTGCCAGCAGCTCTCCCGGGAGCTACTACGAGCAGTACTTC.

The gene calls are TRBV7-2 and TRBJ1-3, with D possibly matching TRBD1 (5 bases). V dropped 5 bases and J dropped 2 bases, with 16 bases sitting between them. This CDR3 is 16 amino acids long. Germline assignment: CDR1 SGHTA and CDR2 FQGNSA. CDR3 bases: TGTGCCAGCAGCACTCAGAGGTCAGGGACTGGAAACACCATATATTTT. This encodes CASSTQRSGTGNTIYF. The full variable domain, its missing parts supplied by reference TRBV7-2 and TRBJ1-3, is GAGVSQSPSNKVTEKGKDVELRCDPISGHTALYWYRQSLGQGLEFLIYFQGNSAPDKSGLPSDRFSAERTGGSVSTLTIQRTQQEDSAVYLCASSTQRSGTGNTIYFGEGSWLTVV.

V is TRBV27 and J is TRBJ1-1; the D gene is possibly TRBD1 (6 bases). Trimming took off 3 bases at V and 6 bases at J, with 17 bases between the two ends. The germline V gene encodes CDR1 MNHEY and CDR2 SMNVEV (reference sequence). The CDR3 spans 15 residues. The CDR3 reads CASSFLGQMPPEAFF. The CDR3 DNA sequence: TGTGCCAGCAGTTTTCTTGGACAGATGCCGCCTGAAGCTTTCTTT.

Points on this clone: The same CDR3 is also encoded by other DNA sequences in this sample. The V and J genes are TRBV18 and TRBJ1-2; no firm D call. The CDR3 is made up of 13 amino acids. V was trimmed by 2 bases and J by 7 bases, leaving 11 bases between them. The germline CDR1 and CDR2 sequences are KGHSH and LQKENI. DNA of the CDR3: TGTGCCAGCTCACCAACAGACTGGAGTGGCTACACCTTC. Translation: CASSPTDWSGYTF.

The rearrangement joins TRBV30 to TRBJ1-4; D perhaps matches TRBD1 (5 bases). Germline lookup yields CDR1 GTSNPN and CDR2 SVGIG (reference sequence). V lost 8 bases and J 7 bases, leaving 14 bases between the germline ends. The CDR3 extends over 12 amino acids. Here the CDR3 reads CALRGGGEKLFF. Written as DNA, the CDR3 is TGTGCCCTGAGGGGTGGGGGTGAAAAACTGTTTTTT.

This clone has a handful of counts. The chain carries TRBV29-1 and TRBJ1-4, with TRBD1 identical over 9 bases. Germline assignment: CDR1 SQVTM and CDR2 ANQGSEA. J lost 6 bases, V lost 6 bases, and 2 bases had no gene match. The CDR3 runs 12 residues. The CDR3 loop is CSVGQGYEKLFF. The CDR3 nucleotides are TGCAGCGTGGGACAGGGCTATGAAAAACTGTTTTTT.

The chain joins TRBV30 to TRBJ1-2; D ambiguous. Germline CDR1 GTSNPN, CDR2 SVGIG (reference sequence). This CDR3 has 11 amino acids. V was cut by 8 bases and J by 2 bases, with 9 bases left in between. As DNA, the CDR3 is TGTGCCGGGGAGATAAACTATGGCTACACCTTC. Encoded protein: CAGEINYGYTF.

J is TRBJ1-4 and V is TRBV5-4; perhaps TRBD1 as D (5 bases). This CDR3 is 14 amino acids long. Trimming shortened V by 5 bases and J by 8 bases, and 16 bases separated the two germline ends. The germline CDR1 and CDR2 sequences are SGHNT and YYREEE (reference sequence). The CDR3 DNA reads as TGTGCCAGCAGTTCCGGGCCCTCAGGGGAAAAACTGTTTTTT. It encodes CASSSGPSGEKLFF.

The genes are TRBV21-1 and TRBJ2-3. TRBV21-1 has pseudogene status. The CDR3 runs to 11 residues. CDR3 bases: TGTGCCAGCAGCGATCCAGATACGCAGTATTTT. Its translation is CASSDPDTQYF.